The source of this TCR beta chain is a study of OX40 agonist ivuxolimab in advanced cancers. Overall study: Roughly two fifths of patients had received prior checkpoint inhibitor therapy.

Points from the study as a whole: More expanded clones were found, on average, in CD8+ than in CD4+ T cells.

The length of the CDR3 is 17 residues. Germline V gene data show CDR1 as SGHVS and CDR2 as FNYEAQ. V was clipped by 4 bases and J by 0 bases; unmatched bases: 12. This clone was picked up one time. Its antigen remains unidentified. Some clones are missing from TCRdb's copy, which holds only in-frame ones; the method was immunoSEQ multiplex PCR. The sample has around 64,000 clones, over 80% seen once. The starting material was CD4+ or CD8+ T cells sorted from blood, obtained in a trial of the OX40 agonist ivuxolimab. V usage is TRBV7-6 and J usage is TRBJ2-7, with 7 bases that match TRBD1. The source is an adult with an advanced solid tumor such as melanoma, head and neck, liver or kidney cancer. CDR3 residues: CASSYGTGQESSYEQYF. CDR3 nucleotides: TGTGCCAGCAGCTACGGAACCGGACAGGAGAGCTCCTACGAGCAGTACTTC.